One TCR beta chain is described in this entry. This entry comes from a study of CD8 T cells in Susac syndrome. The authors reverse transcribed about 0.45 to 1 ug RNA with random hexamers. TCRdb itself ran the immunoSEQ multiplex PCR reads through MiXCR, one entry per CDR3 protein. This table has around 130,000 distinct CDR3 sequences, around 85% appearing once. The germline V gene encodes CDR1 SEHNR and CDR2 FQNEAQ (reference sequence). V was trimmed by 10 bases and J by 3 bases, leaving 12 bases between them. This CDR3 spans 13 amino acids. Sequenced sample: CD8+ T cells from PBMCs. This clonotype was obtained from a human donor with multiple sclerosis. The chain uses TRBV7-9 and TRBJ2-2; the D is unclear. The CDR3 loop is CAIADAYTGELFF. In nucleotides, the CDR3 is TGTGCCATAGCCGACGCTTACACCGGGGAGCTGTTTTTT.